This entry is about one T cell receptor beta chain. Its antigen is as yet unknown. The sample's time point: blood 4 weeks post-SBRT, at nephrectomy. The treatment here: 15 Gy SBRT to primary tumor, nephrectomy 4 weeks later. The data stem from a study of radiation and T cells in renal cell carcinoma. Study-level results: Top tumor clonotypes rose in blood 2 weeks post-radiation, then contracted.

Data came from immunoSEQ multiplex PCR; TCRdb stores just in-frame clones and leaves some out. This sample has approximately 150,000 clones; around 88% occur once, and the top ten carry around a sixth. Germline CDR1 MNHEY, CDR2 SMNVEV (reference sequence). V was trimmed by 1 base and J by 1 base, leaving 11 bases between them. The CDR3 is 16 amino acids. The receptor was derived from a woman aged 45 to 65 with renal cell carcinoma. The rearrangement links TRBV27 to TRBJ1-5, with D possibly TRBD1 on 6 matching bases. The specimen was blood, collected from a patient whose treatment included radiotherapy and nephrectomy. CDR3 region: CASSLFGQGSNQPQHF. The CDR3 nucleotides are TGTGCCAGCAGTTTATTTGGTCAGGGGAGCAATCAGCCCCAGCATTTT.